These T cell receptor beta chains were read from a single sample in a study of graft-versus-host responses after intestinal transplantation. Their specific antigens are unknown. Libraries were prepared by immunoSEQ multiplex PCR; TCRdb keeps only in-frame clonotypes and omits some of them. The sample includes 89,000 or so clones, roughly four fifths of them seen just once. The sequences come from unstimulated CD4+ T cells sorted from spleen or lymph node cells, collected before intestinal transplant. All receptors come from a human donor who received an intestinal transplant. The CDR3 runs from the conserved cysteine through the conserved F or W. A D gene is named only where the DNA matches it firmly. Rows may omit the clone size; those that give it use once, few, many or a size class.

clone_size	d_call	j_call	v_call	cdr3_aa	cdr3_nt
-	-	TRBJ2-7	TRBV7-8	CASSLAQEQYF	TGTGCCAGCAGCTTAGCCCAGGAGCAGTACTTC
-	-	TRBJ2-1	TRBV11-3	CASSLAARSGEQFF	TGTGCCAGCAGCTTAGCGGCGCGGTCGGGTGAGCAGTTCTTC
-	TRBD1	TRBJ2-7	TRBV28	CASSQQYLRQGARREQYF	TGTGCCAGCAGTCAACAATACCTCAGACAGGGGGCGAGACGAGAGCAGTACTTC
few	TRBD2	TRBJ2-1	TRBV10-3	CAIRGLAGNEQFF	TGTGCCATCAGGGGACTAGCGGGCAATGAGCAGTTCTTC
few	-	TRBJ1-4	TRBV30	CAWSYGTSNEKLFF	TGTGCCTGGAGTTATGGGACTTCTAATGAAAAACTGTTTTTT
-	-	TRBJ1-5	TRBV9	CASSGTGNQPQHF	TGTGCCAGCAGCGGGACAGGCAATCAGCCCCAGCATTTT
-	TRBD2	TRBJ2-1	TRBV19	CASSMTSGRLTYNEQFF	TGTGCCAGTAGTATGACTAGCGGGAGATTGACCTACAATGAGCAGTTCTTC
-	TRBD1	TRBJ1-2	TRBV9	CASSPGQGYGYTF	TGTGCCAGCAGCCCCGGACAGGGGTACGGCTACACCTTC
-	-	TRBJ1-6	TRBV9	CASSVAKANSPLHF	TGTGCCAGCAGCGTCGCCAAAGCGAATTCACCCCTCCACTTT
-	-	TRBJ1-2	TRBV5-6	CASSLGGLPEYGYTF	TGTGCCAGCAGCTTAGGCGGGTTACCCGAGTATGGCTACACCTTC
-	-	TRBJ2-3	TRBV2	CASTQTDTQYF	TGTGCCAGCACCCAAACAGATACGCAGTATTTT
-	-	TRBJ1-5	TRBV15	CATSRDRGGGQPQHF	TGTGCCACCAGCAGAGATCGGGGGGGAGGACAGCCCCAGCATTTT
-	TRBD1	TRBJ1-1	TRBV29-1	CSVSDRVQSEAFF	TGCAGCGTCTCGGACAGGGTTCAGTCCGAAGCTTTCTTT
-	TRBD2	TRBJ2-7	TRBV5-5	CASRIGLAGIYEQYF	TGTGCCAGCAGAATCGGACTAGCGGGGATCTACGAGCAGTACTTC
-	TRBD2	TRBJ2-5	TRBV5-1	CASSKVLAGGQETQYF	TGCGCCAGCAGCAAAGTACTAGCGGGGGGGCAAGAGACCCAGTACTTC
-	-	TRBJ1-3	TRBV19	CASSIGGGNTIYF	TGTGCCAGTAGTATCGGCGGAGGAAACACCATATATTTT
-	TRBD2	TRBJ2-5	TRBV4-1	CASSQARTAGAETQYF	TGCGCCAGCAGCCAAGCTCGGACAGCGGGAGCAGAGACCCAGTACTTC
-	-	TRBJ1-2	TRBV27	CASRVAGFGGYTF	TGTGCCAGCAGGGTGGCAGGGTTTGGCGGCTACACCTTC
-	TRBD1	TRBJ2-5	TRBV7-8	CASSTPIYRGSPQETQYF	TGTGCCAGCAGCACACCAATTTACAGGGGGTCCCCCCAAGAGACCCAGTACTTC
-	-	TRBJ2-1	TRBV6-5	CASRRRQNSYNEQFF	TGTGCCAGCAGGCGCCGACAGAACTCCTACAATGAGCAGTTCTTC
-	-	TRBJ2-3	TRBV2	CASSGSVSTDTQYF	TGTGCCAGCAGTGGTTCAGTGAGCACAGATACGCAGTATTTT
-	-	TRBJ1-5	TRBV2	CASSEAEQNQPQHF	TGTGCCAGCAGTGAAGCGGAACAGAATCAGCCCCAGCATTTT
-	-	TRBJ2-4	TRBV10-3	CAIRDTGSGNIQYF	TGTGCCATCCGCGATACAGGGTCAGGAAACATTCAGTACTTC
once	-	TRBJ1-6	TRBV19	CASSKDTSYNSPLHF	TGTGCCAGTAGTAAGGACACCTCCTATAATTCACCCCTCCACTTT
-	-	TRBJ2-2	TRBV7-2	CASGQSGELFF	TGTGCCAGCGGGCAGTCCGGGGAGCTGTTTTTT
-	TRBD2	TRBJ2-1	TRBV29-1	CSVGGSGRALAYNEQFF	TGCAGCGTTGGGGGTAGCGGGAGGGCCCTGGCCTACAATGAGCAGTTCTTC
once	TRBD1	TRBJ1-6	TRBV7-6	CASSRRDSHNSPLHF	TGTGCCAGCAGCCGGCGGGACAGCCATAATTCACCCCTCCACTTT
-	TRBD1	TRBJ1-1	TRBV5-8	CASSWGPGTGKAFF	TGTGCCAGCAGCTGGGGGCCGGGGACAGGGAAAGCTTTCTTT
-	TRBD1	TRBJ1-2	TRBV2	CASSGPTGGKGYTF	TGTGCCAGCAGTGGTCCTACAGGGGGCAAGGGCTACACCTTC
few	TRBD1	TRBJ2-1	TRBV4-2	CASSPRQGAGNEQFF	TGTGCCAGCAGCCCCCGCCAGGGGGCTGGAAATGAGCAGTTCTTC
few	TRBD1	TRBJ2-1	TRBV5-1	CASSLIVQGNNEQFF	TGCGCCAGCAGCTTGATAGTACAGGGGAACAATGAGCAGTTCTTC
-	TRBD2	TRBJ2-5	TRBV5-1	CASSGRGQETQYF	TGCGCCAGCAGCGGGCGGGGGCAAGAGACCCAGTACTTC
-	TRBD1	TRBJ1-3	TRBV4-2	CASSQEQGAYTGNTIYF	TGTGCCAGCAGCCAAGAGCAGGGGGCGTATACTGGAAACACCATATATTTT
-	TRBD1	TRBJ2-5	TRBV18	CASSPPGMRQGYETQYF	TGTGCCAGCTCACCACCGGGGATGAGACAGGGTTACGAGACCCAGTACTTC
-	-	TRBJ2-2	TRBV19	CASRPGAGELFF	TGTGCCAGTAGGCCGGGGGCCGGGGAGCTGTTTTTT
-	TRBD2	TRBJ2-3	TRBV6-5	CASRRGIRTDTQYF	TGTGCCAGCAGGCGGGGGATTCGCACAGATACGCAGTATTTT
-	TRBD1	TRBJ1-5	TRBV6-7	CARPGTGYQPQHF	TGTGCCAGACCTGGGACAGGATACCAGCCCCAGCATTTT
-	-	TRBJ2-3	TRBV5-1	CASSSIAGDTQYF	TGCGCCAGCAGTTCGATCGCGGGGGATACGCAGTATTTT